These 7 T cell receptor beta chains originate from one sample sequenced in a study of T cells in Graves' hyperthyroidism and ophthalmopathy. Using RNA transcripts as the source, TCR beta CDR3 regions were amplified. RT-PCR in the first round (using the HTBI primer set) targeted the TCR CDR3. TCRdb re-called the multiplex PCR reads with MiXCR, one entry per CDR3 protein. The data contain approximately 630,000 distinct CDR3 sequences, around 15% of them singletons. Sequenced material: blood. The receptors originated from a woman aged 30 to 39 with Graves' hyperthyroidism.

This clonotype came up many times. This chain links TRBV11-3 with TRBJ2-2, with D uncertain. The V gene lost 1 base and the J gene lost 4 bases, with 4 bases spanning the gap. The CDR3 length is 13 residues. Germline loops: CDR1 SGHNT, CDR2 YENEEA. CDR3 amino acids: CASSLVGTGELFF. The DNA of the CDR3 is TGTGCCAGCAGCTTAGTTGGCACCGGGGAGCTGTTTTTT. Full variable domain (rest looked up from reference TRBV11-3 and TRBJ2-2): EAGVVQSPRYKIIEKKQPVAFWCNPISGHNTLYWYLQNLGQGPELLIRYENEEAVDDSQLPKDRFSAERLKGVDSTLKIQPAELGDSAVYLCASSLVGTGELFFGEGSRLTVL.

The gene calls are TRBV11-2 and TRBJ2-2, with 7 bases matching TRBD1. Germline V gives CDR1 SGHAT, CDR2 FQNNGV. V was clipped by 1 base and J by 6 bases; unmatched bases: 11. The CDR3 is made up of 17 amino acids. The CDR3 is CASSLVLPLQGAGELFF. Here the CDR3 DNA reads TGTGCCAGCAGCTTAGTCCTCCCCCTCCAGGGGGCCGGGGAGCTGTTTTTT.

CDR3 sequence (DNA): TGTGCCAGCAGCCCCAGGGGCATTACTAACAATGAGCAGTTCTTC. Protein sequence: CASSPRGITNNEQFF. The rearrangement uses TRBV9 and TRBJ2-1, with D possibly TRBD1 on 6 matching bases. V was cut by 4 bases and J by 5 bases, with 16 bases left in between. Germline CDR1 and CDR2: SGDLS and YYNGEE. CDR3 size: 15 residues.

This clonotype was seen many times. This CDR3 reads CASSSIDGTGRYEQYF. The CDR3 coding sequence is TGTGCCAGCAGCTCCATAGACGGGACAGGAAGGTACGAGCAGTACTTC. The genes are TRBV13 and TRBJ2-7; 8 nucleotides match TRBD1. Germline CDR1 reads PRHDT; CDR2 reads FYEKMQ (reference sequence). This CDR3 contains 16 residues. Losses at the gene ends were 4 bases for V and 4 bases for J; bases not matched to a gene: 12.

This clonotype was recorded a few times. Just one base apart from a much larger clone, this may be a read error. The rearrangement links TRBV11-2 to TRBJ2-1, with TRBD2 as a possible D gene (6 bases). Between the trimmed V and J ends, which lost 3 bases and 6 bases, there was a span of 18 bases. Looked up from germline, CDR1 is SGHAT and CDR2 is FQNNGV. This CDR3 region has 16 residues. The CDR3, as DNA: TGTGCCAGCAGCTTTAGCGAGACTAGAACCTGCAATGAGCAGTTCTTC. Amino acid sequence: CASSFSETRTCNEQFF.

The gene calls are TRBV7-9 and TRBJ2-1, with D perhaps matching TRBD2 (7 bases). The germline V gene encodes CDR1 SEHNR and CDR2 FQNEAQ (reference sequence). Trimming removed 6 bases at V and 8 bases at J, with 14 bases between. The CDR3 is made up of 13 amino acids. Written as DNA, the CDR3 is TGTGCCAGCAGAGAGGGGGGGCGGGATGAGCAGTTCTTC. Residues: CASREGGRDEQFF.

This chain links TRBV5-1 with TRBJ1-6; 7 bases line up with TRBD1. The germline gives CDR1 SGHRS, CDR2 YFSETQ. This CDR3 has 13 residues. The J segment lost 7 bases and the V segment lost 8 bases, leaving 6 bases of the junction unmatched. CDR3 protein: CASRDSTNSPLHF. DNA for the CDR3: TGCGCCAGTCGGGACAGCACCAATTCACCCCTCCACTTT.